This is a list of T cell receptor beta chains from one sample in a study of identical twins. TCRdb reprocessed the 5' RACE reads with MiXCR, giving one entry per CDR3 protein. Altogether 690,000 or so distinct CDR3 sequences are present, over 8.5% being singletons, with the ten largest covering roughly 0.97%. This same sample was also part of a study on yellow fever vaccine responses in identical twins.

Sequences were obtained from PBMCs. Receptor source: a woman aged 18-35 years in good health. The CDR3 runs from the conserved cysteine through the conserved F or W. The order of the fields is clone size, D gene, V gene, J gene, CDR3 DNA, CDR3 protein. A D gene is named only where the DNA matches it firmly. Only some rows state a clone size, as once, few, many or a class for expanded clones.

few	TRBD1	TRBV11-2	TRBJ2-7	TGTGCCAGCAGCGCCGGGACAGGTCTCCTTGGGCAGTACTTC	CASSAGTGLLGQYF
.	TRBD1	TRBV3-1	TRBJ2-3	TGTGCCAGCAGCCCTCGACAGGGAAAGGATACGCAGTATTTT	CASSPRQGKDTQYF
few	TRBD1	TRBV7-2	TRBJ2-1	TGTGCCAGCAGCCGTGACAGGGCCAATGAGCAGTTCTTC	CASSRDRANEQFF
.	TRBD2	TRBV28	TRBJ2-3	TGTGCCAGCAGTTTTAGGCTAGCGGGATATGGTGCAGATACGCAGTATTTT	CASSFRLAGYGADTQYF
few	.	TRBV7-6	TRBJ2-3	TGTGCCAGCAGCGTAGATCTAGGGACAGATACGCAGTATTTT	CASSVDLGTDTQYF
few	TRBD2	TRBV11-2	TRBJ2-5	TGTGCCAGCAGCTTTGAGGTCCTAGCGGGAGGGCTTCGAGAGACCCAGTACTTC	CASSFEVLAGGLRETQYF
.	.	TRBV5-6	TRBJ2-7	TGTGCCAGCAGCTTCTCCACAGGGTACGAGCAGTACTTC	CASSFSTGYEQYF
few	TRBD2	TRBV20-1	TRBJ2-7	TGCAGTGCTAGACCTGCGGGGGGTCGGGAGCAGTACTTC	CSARPAGGREQYF
few	.	TRBV3-1	TRBJ2-1	TGTGCCAGCAGCCAAGAAGGGTCACCCTACAATGAGCAGTTCTTC	CASSQEGSPYNEQFF
many	.	TRBV29-1	TRBJ2-7	TGCAGCGTCGGGGAGTACGAGCAGTACTTC	CSVGEYEQYF
few	.	TRBV4-3	TRBJ2-1	TGCGCCAGCAGCCAAGACCCCCAGGGAGGCGGGGGCGTCAATGAGCAGTTCTTC	CASSQDPQGGGGVNEQFF